This T cell receptor beta chain comes out of a study of T cells expressing NK-cell markers. The overall study: In sorted CD3+CD56+NKG2C+, CD3+CD56+NKG2C- and CD3+CD56-NKG2C+ T cells, TCR beta repertoires were obtained. The study sequenced eight donors, seven HCMV-seropositive and one seronegative.

TCRdb reprocessed the 5' RACE reads, with one entry per CDR3 protein and no DNA. The data include about 260,000 distinct CDR3 sequences; the top ten clones carry under 0.5%. As regards this clonotype: The antigen remains unidentified.

The CDR3 totals 14 residues. Germline V CDR1 and CDR2: MDHEN, SYDVKM. Broader study findings: In a group of 5 or 6 donors, dominant NKG2C+ clonotypes represented about 1.0-7.5% of CD8+ T cells.

The sample was blood T cells: a sorted CD56 or NKG2C T cell subset, CD4+ or CD8+ T cells, or bulk PBMC T cells (not recorded which). This receptor was taken from a young man in good health. V is TRBV28 and J is TRBJ2-5; the TRBD1 assignment by TCRdb is unverifiable without DNA. CDR3 residues: CASSSWTAGETQYF. Full variable domain (missing parts from reference TRBV28 and TRBJ2-5): DVKVTQSSRYLVKRTGEKVFLECVQDMDHENMFWYRQDPGLGLRLIYFSYDVKMKEKGDIPEGYSVSREKKERFSLILESASTNQTSMYLCASSSWTAGETQYFGPGTRLLVL.